This T cell receptor (beta chain) is from a study of vaccination and CD4 T cells after COVID-19. The treatment here: roughly ten-day PBMC culture with coronavirus spike peptide pools or control peptides (ViraFEST assay). Pre-COVID-19 pandemic sampling (2011-2018) yielded the unexposed donor's CD4+ T cells. Sequenced with the Oncomine TCR Beta short-read assay was DNA taken from cultured CD4+ T cells. Using its own MiXCR run on the PCR reads, TCRdb lists one record per CDR3 protein. Of thousands of distinct CDR3 sequences listed, roughly 36% are singletons. Concerning this clonotype: No antigen is known for it.

The CDR3 extends over 18 amino acids. Per the germline V gene, CDR1 is MNHNS and CDR2 is SASEGT. The trim removed 6 bases at V and 2 bases at J, leaving 15 bases unmatched. The source is a human donor in good health. Sequencing was done on a sample of CD4+ T cells from blood, cultured in vitro. V gene TRBV6-1 combines with J gene TRBJ2-5, with 10 bases identical to TRBD2. CDR3 sequence: CASRGEWGLAGEQETQYF. The CDR3 nucleotides read TGTGCCAGCAGGGGAGAGTGGGGGCTAGCGGGGGAACAAGAGACCCAGTACTTC.